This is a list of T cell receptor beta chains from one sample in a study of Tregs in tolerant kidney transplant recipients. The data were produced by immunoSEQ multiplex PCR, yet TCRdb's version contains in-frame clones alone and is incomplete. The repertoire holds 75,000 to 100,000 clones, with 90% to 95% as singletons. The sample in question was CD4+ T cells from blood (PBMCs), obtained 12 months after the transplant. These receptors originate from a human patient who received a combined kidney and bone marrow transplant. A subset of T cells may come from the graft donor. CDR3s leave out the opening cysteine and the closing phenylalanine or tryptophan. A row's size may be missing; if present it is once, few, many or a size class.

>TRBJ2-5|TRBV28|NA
ASRRDRETQY
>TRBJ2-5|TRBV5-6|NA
ASSWRTGVEVETQY
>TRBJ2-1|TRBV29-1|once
SVGAGSYNEQF
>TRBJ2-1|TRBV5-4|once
ASSPNRGRLDEQF
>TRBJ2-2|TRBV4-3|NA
ASSQGLAPRGDTGELF
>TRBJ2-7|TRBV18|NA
ASSPKPGLVAEQY
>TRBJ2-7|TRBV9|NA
ASSVGAFYEQY
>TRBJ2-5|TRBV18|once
ASSPDRGRETQY
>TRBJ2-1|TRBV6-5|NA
ASSLGLAAEQF
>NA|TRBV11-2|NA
ASSPGGGLSYEQY
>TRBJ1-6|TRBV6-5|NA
ASSYRSWDRDSPLH
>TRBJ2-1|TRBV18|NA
ASSLFGGGPYNEQF
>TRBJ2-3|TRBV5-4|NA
ASSLWAGTDTQY
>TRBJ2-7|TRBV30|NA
AWSVRLREGEQY
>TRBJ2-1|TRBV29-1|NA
SVGRTGLNEQF
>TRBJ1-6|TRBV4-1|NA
ASRFRDSNSPLH
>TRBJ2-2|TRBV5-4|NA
ASSLGTYPTGELF
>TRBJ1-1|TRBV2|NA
ASTPDRGGVVF
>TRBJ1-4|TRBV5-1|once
ASSYDLGTGSRKLF
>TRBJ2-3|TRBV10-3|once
AISESASGNTDTQY
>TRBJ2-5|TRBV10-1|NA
ASSEPGTEETQY
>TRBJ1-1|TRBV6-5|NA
ASSQGQEAF
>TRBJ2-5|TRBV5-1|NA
ASSSGLAGDKTQY
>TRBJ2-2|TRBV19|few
ASRRQGGGGELF
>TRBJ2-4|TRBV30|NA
AWKVFGTGSIRVQY
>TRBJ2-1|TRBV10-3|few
AISVPSLNEQF
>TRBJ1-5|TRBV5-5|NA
ASSFRPEDGQPQH
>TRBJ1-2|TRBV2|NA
ASRRDSSPLYDGYT
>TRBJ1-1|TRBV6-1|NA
ASRTTGGSTEAF
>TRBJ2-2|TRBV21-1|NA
ASSKGASGELF
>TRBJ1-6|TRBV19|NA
ASSDRQDNSPLH
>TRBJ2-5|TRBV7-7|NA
ASSPTGGRETQY
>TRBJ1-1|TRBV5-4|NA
ASSPYSRTEAF
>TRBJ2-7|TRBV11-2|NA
ASSLNPAGGLTYEQY
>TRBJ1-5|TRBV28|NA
ASRRTVQPQH
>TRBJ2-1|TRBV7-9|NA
ASSFQRGAYNEQF
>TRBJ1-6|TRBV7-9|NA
ASGTGLLPLH
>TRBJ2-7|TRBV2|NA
ASSQTGISGEQY
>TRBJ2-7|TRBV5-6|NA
ASSAGLAGGFYEQY
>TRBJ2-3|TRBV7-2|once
ASSLGGGAGDTQY
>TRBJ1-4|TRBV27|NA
ASSFSGFEKLF
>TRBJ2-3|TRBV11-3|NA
ASSFTSGGADTQY
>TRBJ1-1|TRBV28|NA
ASSMGTGGWTEAF
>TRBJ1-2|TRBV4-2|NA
ASSFPRDRTYGYT
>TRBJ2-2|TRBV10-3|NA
AISESADTGELF
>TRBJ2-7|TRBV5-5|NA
ASSLSAGGPSPYSYEQY
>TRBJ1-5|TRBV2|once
ASTRSGKGTGQPQH
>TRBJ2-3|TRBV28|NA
ASSFRLASGRIATQY
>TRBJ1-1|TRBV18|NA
ASSFGQGGNTEAF
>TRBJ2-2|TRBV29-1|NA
SVPRGAGDTGELF
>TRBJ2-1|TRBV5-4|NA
ASSLTSNLYNEQF
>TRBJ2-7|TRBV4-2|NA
ASSQAGLRGGYEQY